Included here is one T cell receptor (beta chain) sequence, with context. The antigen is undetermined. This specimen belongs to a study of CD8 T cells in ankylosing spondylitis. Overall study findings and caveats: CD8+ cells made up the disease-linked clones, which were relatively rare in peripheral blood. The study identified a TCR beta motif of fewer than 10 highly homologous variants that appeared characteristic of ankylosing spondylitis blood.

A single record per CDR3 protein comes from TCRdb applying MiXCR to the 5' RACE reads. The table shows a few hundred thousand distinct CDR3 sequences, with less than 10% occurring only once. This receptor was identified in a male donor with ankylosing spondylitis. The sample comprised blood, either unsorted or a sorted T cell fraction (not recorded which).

The CDR3 bases are TGCAGCGCCCCCGGGGCGCGGAACACCGGGGAGCTGTTTTTT. Amino acid sequence: CSAPGARNTGELFF. The chain couples TRBV29-1 to TRBJ2-2; D may be TRBD1 or TRBD2 (5 bases each). V was pared by 7 bases and J by 1 base, with 13 bases between. Looked up from germline, CDR1 is SQVTM and CDR2 is ANQGSEA. The CDR3 loop spans 14 amino acids.